This T cell receptor (beta chain) was captured in a study of radiation and T cells in renal cell carcinoma. Study background: Nephrectomy followed 15 Gy stereotactic body radiation by 4 weeks.

Produced via immunoSEQ multiplex PCR; TCRdb's table is partial and in-frame only. The sample comprises tens of thousands of clones, about three quarters of which are singletons, and more than 7% rests with the top ten. Study-wide results and limits: From baseline, blood top tumor clonotypes peaked at 2 weeks post-radiation.

Stated time point: baseline pretreatment blood. Treatment meaning: 15 Gy SBRT to primary tumor, nephrectomy 4 weeks later. Radiation-treated patients gave blood at baseline, week 2 and week 4. This renal cell carcinoma was of the clear cell type. A note on this clone: Its antigen remains unidentified.

The V and J ends lost 5 bases and 7 bases, in that order; junction bases with no gene match: 17. The CDR3 is 18 amino acids. CDR1 is SGHVS and CDR2 is FQNEAQ in the germline V gene. This sequence was found in a man in his 60s with renal cell carcinoma. J is TRBJ2-1 and V is TRBV7-8; 10 bases are a match to TRBD2. This specimen was blood, taken from a patient whose treatment included radiotherapy and nephrectomy. CDR3 DNA sequence: TGTGCCAGCAGCCACCACTATGTCCTAGCGGGAGTCGGTAATGAGCAGTTCTTC. Protein sequence: CASSHHYVLAGVGNEQFF.